This T cell receptor (beta chain) is from a study of T cells expressing NK-cell markers. On the study more broadly: HCMV seropositivity characterized seven of the eight sequenced donors, and seronegativity one.

Synthesis of TCR beta cDNA relied on 5'RACE template switching carrying UMIs. TCRdb reprocessed the 5' RACE reads, keeping one entry per CDR3 protein, no DNA. This sample's table reports about half a million distinct CDR3 sequences. Germline-derived CDR1 and CDR2 are SEHNR and FQNEAQ (reference sequence). The CDR3 runs to 15 residues. The chain couples TRBV7-9 to TRBJ2-7; absent DNA, TCRdb's TRBD1 call cannot be checked. The sequence was obtained from a woman aged 45-60 years in good health. The sample comprised blood T cells: a sorted CD56 or NKG2C T cell subset, CD4+ or CD8+ T cells, or bulk PBMC T cells (not recorded which). The CDR3 region is CASSFGGGRIDEQYF.